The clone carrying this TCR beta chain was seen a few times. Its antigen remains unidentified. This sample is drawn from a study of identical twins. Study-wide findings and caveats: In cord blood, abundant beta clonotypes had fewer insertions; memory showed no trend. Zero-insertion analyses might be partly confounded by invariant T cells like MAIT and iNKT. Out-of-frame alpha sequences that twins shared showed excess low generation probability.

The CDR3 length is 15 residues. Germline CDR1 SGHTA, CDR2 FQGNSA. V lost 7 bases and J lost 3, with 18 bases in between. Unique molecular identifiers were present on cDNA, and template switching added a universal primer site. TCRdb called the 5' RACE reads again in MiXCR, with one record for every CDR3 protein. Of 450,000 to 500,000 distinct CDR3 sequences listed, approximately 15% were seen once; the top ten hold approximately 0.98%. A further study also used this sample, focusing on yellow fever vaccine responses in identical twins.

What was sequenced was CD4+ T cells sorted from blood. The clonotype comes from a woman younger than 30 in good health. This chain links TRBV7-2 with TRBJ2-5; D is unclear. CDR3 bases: TGTGCCAGCACCACAAGTTCCGCGCCAGAAGAGACCCAGTACTTC. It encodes CASTTSSAPEETQYF.